One sample yielded the 29 T cell receptor beta chains listed below, sequenced in a study of shared clonotypes between healthy human individuals. Here immunoSEQ multiplex PCR was the method, and the copy in TCRdb shows in-frame clones only, minus some. Among hundreds of thousands of clones listed, 70% to 80% were seen once. The sequencing input was PBMCs. These receptors were collected from a woman aged 35 to 49 in good health. Some clones in this sample may be carry-over from other donors' samples.

This chain links TRBV10-1 with TRBJ2-7, with D possibly matching TRBD2 (5 bases). The CDR3 has 13 residues. Germline V gene sequence: CDR1 WNHNN, CDR2 SYGVQD (reference sequence). V was shortened by 10 bases and J by 3 bases, with 16 bases between the two germline ends. CDR3 nucleotide sequence: TGCGCCACGTCTCGTGACGGGGTCTACGAGCAGTACTTC. Amino acids: CATSRDGVYEQYF.

About this clone: Without the conserved terminal phenylalanine or tryptophan, this CDR3 likely stems from a read error. The J gene is TRBJ2-7, the V gene TRBV4-1, with a possible D match to TRBD2 (5 bases). Germline CDR1 and CDR2: MGHRA and YSYEKL. Trimming left V 2 bases short and J 1 base short, with 18 bases between. CDR3 length: 17 amino acids. The CDR3 reads CASSQYGEGRGSYEQYL. The CDR3 region has the DNA TGCGCCAGCAGCCAATATGGCGAGGGTAGAGGTTCCTACGAGCAGTACCTC.

The count of this clone is one. A read error is the likely source, as a far larger clone sits one nucleotide away. The V and J genes are TRBV11-2 and TRBJ2-7; 10 bases agree with TRBD2. CDR1 is SGHAT, CDR2 FQNNGV, per germline. The CDR3 length is 15 residues. The CDR3: CASSPAGGRSYERYF. The CDR3 coding sequence is TGTGCCAGCAGCCCAGCGGGGGGGCGATCCTACGAGCGGTACTTC.

This clone was counted once. This chain's CDR3 is CASSPEGYYGYTF. CDR3 coding DNA: TGTGCCAGCAGCCCTGAAGGGTACTATGGCTACACCTTC. The chain joins TRBV7-2 to TRBJ1-2; D not certain. CDR1 and CDR2 (germline): SGHTA, FQGNSA. The CDR3 has 13 amino acids. Trimming took 5 bases from V and 3 from J, leaving 10 bases between them.

The genes are TRBV28 and TRBJ2-7; 7 bases align to TRBD1. Germline lookup yields CDR1 MDHEN and CDR2 SYDVKM. The CDR3 covers 13 residues. The V and J ends lost 3 bases and 11 bases, in that order; junction bases with no gene match: 10. CDR3 loop: CASSLASRQGKYF. The CDR3 region has the DNA TGTGCCAGCAGTTTGGCCAGTCGACAGGGAAAGTACTTC.

The rearrangement joins TRBV7-2 to TRBJ2-5; D is undetermined. The V gene lost 3 bases and the J gene lost 2 bases, with 7 bases spanning the gap. Germline V gives CDR1 SGHTA, CDR2 FQGNSA. The CDR3 is 13 amino acids. CDR3 DNA: TGTGCCAGCAGCTTGGAAAATCAAGAGACCCAGTACTTC. This translates into CASSLENQETQYF.

The rearrangement joins TRBV9 to TRBJ2-2, with 9 bases matching TRBD2. Trimming cost V 4 bases and J 5 bases; bases outside gene matches: 9. Germline loops: CDR1 SGDLS, CDR2 YYNGEE. The CDR3 contains 16 residues. CDR3 DNA sequence: TGTGCCAGCAGCCCAGCTGGTAGCGGGAGTACCGGGGAGCTGTTTTTT. It codes for CASSPAGSGSTGELFF.

The chain links TRBV10-3 to TRBJ2-2; 7 bases fit TRBD2. With 10 bases clipped from V and 2 bases from J, the junction kept 10 bases outside the gene matches. The CDR3 contains 15 residues. The germline V gene has CDR1 ENHRY and CDR2 SYGVKD. DNA for the CDR3: TGTGCCACCCTATTGAAGCGGGGAAACACCGGGGAGCTGTTTTTT. The encoded protein is CATLLKRGNTGELFF.

On this clone itself: A read error may be the cause here, since a much bigger clone is one base away. Distinct nucleotide sequences in the sample also encode this CDR3. This chain links TRBV10-3 with TRBJ1-5, with D uncertain. The germline CDR1 and CDR2 sequences are ENHRY and SYGVKD. CDR3 size: 13 residues. Here the CDR3 reads CAISAASNQPQHF. CDR3 bases: TGTGCCATCAGCGCAGCTAGCAACCAGCCCCAGCATTTT.

The V call is TRBV11-2, the J call TRBJ2-1; 12 bases map to TRBD2. Per the germline V gene, CDR1 is SGHAT and CDR2 is FQNNGV. The CDR3 is 16 amino acids. V was clipped by 3 bases and J by 4 bases; unmatched bases: 4. In DNA form, the CDR3 reads TGTGCCAGCAGCTTCCAAACTAGCGGGAGGTACAATGAGCAGTTCTTC. This codes for CASSFQTSGRYNEQFF.

The chain employs TRBV27 and TRBJ1-1, with D possibly TRBD1 on 6 matching bases. V dropped 0 bases and J dropped 5 bases, with 10 bases sitting between them. The germline V gene has CDR1 MNHEY and CDR2 SMNVEV (reference sequence). The CDR3 is 14 amino acids. The CDR3 DNA reads TGTGCCAGCAGTTTATCGCAGGGGAAGACTGAAGCTTTCTTT. Translated, it gives CASSLSQGKTEAFF.

Worth noting for this clone: Just one base apart from a much larger clone, this may be a read error. The DNA for the CDR3 is TGTGCCTGGGCCTACAGGGGTAATTACAATCAGCCCCAGCATTTT. Its protein product is CAWAYRGNYNQPQHF. This chain joins TRBV30 and TRBJ1-5; 7 bases line up with TRBD1. J lost 3 bases, V lost 5 bases, and 10 bases had no gene match. The CDR3 has 15 amino acids. CDR1 GTSNPN and CDR2 SVGIG come from the germline V gene (reference sequence).

The chain joins TRBV7-9 to TRBJ2-2; weak D call: TRBD2 (5 bases). Germline CDR1 reads SEHNR; CDR2 reads FQNEAQ (reference sequence). The V end lost 6 bases, the J end lost 3 bases, and 17 bases lay between the germline ends. The length of the CDR3 is 16 residues. The CDR3: CASSKGGVTYTGELFF. DNA of the CDR3: TGTGCCAGCAGTAAAGGAGGTGTCACCTACACCGGGGAGCTGTTTTTT. Supplemented by reference TRBV7-9 and TRBJ2-2, the full variable domain reads DTGVSQNPRHKITKRGQNVTFRCDPISEHNRLYWYRQTLGQGPEFLTYFQNEAQLEKSRLLSDRFSAERPKGSFSTLEIQRTEQGDSAMYLCASSKGGVTYTGELFFGEGSRLTVL.

This clone was recorded once. The CDR3, as DNA: TGTGCCAGCAGCTTATCGAGCGGGACTTTAGAGACCCAGTACTTC. Its protein product is CASSLSSGTLETQYF. The rearrangement joins TRBV7-2 to TRBJ2-5; TRBD2 agrees at 7 bases. V dropped 2 bases and J dropped 4; count of bases not matched to a gene: 7. CDR3 length equals 15 residues. Germline CDR1 is SGHTA and CDR2 is FQGNSA.

This clone was observed many times. The chain joins TRBV7-9 to TRBJ1-2; maybe TRBD1 (5 bases). V was cut by 0 bases and J by 1 base, with 9 bases left in between. The germline CDR1 and CDR2 sequences are SEHNR and FQNEAQ (reference sequence). This CDR3 comprises 15 residues. The CDR3 region is CASSLALGGNYGYTF. In nucleotides, the CDR3 is TGTGCCAGCAGCTTAGCGCTCGGGGGTAACTATGGCTACACCTTC.

A remark on this clone: It is likely a read error: a sequence one base away is far more abundant. This chain links TRBV9 with TRBJ1-5; TRBD1 is a possible D gene (5 bases). Trimming left V 4 bases short and J 6 bases short, with 14 bases between. CDR1 is SGDLS, CDR2 YYNGEE, per germline. This CDR3 contains 14 residues. This CDR3 is CASSIGGAGQPQHF. CDR3 in DNA: TGTGCCAGCAGCATAGGTGGGGCAGGTCAGCCCCAGCATTTT.

The chain employs TRBV5-1 and TRBJ1-1; D gene ambiguous. The CDR3 runs to 13 residues. V lost 4 bases to trimming and J lost 4 bases, with 11 bases between them. CDR1 is SGHRS and CDR2 is YFSETQ in the germline V gene. CDR3 DNA sequence: TGCGCCAGCAGCCCATCTGGGTTCACTGAAGCTTTCTTT. Translation gives CASSPSGFTEAFF.

This clone has ten or more counts. The V call is TRBV5-6, the J call TRBJ1-2; a weak D match, TRBD1 (5 bases). V was shortened by 4 bases and J by 4 bases, with 14 bases between the two germline ends. CDR1 and CDR2 (germline): SGHDT, YYEEEE. The CDR3 consists of 14 residues. The CDR3 DNA reads as TGTGCCAGCAGCCGAGATGGGGGTAGCTATGGCTACACCTTC. This translates into CASSRDGGSYGYTF.

The chain is built from TRBV27 and TRBJ2-7; 10 bases map to TRBD2. This CDR3 spans 14 amino acids. Germline-derived CDR1 and CDR2 are MNHEY and SMNVEV (reference sequence). Unmatched junction bases numbered 3, after V lost 5 bases and J lost 2 bases. The CDR3 loop reads CASSKREGTYEQYF. CDR3 in DNA: TGTGCCAGCAGTAAGCGGGAGGGCACCTACGAGCAGTACTTC.

In its sample, this clone was seen a few times. V is TRBV5-8 and J is TRBJ1-2, with D maybe TRBD1 (5 bases). Germline lookup yields CDR1 SGHTS and CDR2 YDEGEE. The CDR3 spans 13 residues. The germline V and J ends were trimmed by 0 bases and 7 bases, with 10 bases remaining between them. In nucleotides, the CDR3 is TGTGCCAGCAGCTTGGCAACAGGAGTTGGCTACACCTTC. This translates into CASSLATGVGYTF.

The rearrangement joins TRBV19 to TRBJ2-3; 7 nucleotides line up with TRBD2. The CDR3 totals 15 residues. Looked up from germline, CDR1 is LNHDA and CDR2 is SQIVND (reference sequence). Unmatched junction bases numbered 13, after V lost 9 bases and J lost 4 bases. The CDR3 loop reads CASHPGAGVPDTQYF. The CDR3 DNA sequence: TGTGCCAGCCATCCCGGGGCGGGAGTTCCAGATACGCAGTATTTT.

This clone has only one observation. At one end the junction does not follow the germline gene, possibly because of a read error. This rearrangement joins TRBV7-9 to TRBJ1-4, with TRBD1 as a possible D gene (5 bases). This CDR3 spans 14 amino acids. The germline CDR1 and CDR2 sequences are SEHNR and FQNEAQ (reference sequence). In nucleotides, the CDR3 is TGTGCCAGCAGCTTACCTGGGACCGCTGAAGAACTGTTTTTT. Translation gives CASSLPGTAEELFF.

This clone occurred once. The CDR3 bases are TGTGCCAGCACTCTCCCAGGGGGCCTTCAGCCCCAGCATTTT. The encoded protein is CASTLPGGLQPQHF. This chain uses TRBV28 with TRBJ1-5, with 8 bases identical to TRBD1. Germline CDR1 reads MDHEN; CDR2 reads SYDVKM. The junction had 8 bases not matched to a gene; V was cut back by 7 bases and J by 6 bases. The CDR3 totals 14 residues. Combining the CDR3 with reference TRBV28 and TRBJ1-5 gives the whole variable domain DVKVTQSSRYLVKRTGEKVFLECVQDMDHENMFWYRQDPGLGLRLIYFSYDVKMKEKGDIPEGYSVSREKKERFSLILESASTNQTSMYLCASTLPGGLQPQHFGDGTRLSIL.

The chain uses TRBV14 and TRBJ2-7, with TRBD1 as a possible D gene (7 bases). The germline V and J ends were trimmed by 2 bases and 1 base, with 15 bases remaining between them. In germline, CDR1 is SGHDN, CDR2 FVKESK. The CDR3 is 16 residues long. CDR3 coding DNA: TGTGCCAGCAGCCAAAGCGACAGGGACTTTTCCTACGAGCAGTACTTC. It is translated as CASSQSDRDFSYEQYF.

V and J are TRBV15 and TRBJ2-1; the match to TRBD2 covers 9 bases. The CDR3 is made up of 18 amino acids. Germline CDR1 LNHNV, CDR2 YYDKDF (reference sequence). V lost 0 bases to trimming and J lost 4 bases; unmatched junction nucleotides: 10. Here the CDR3 DNA reads TGTGCCACCAGCAGAGAAACCCCATCCCTAGCGGGATACAATGAGCAGTTCTTC. It yields the protein CATSRETPSLAGYNEQFF.

This chain joins TRBV28 and TRBJ2-7; TRBD1 might be the D (5 bases). The CDR3 contains 13 residues. V was clipped by 6 bases and J by 2 bases, with 11 bases between them. Germline V CDR1 and CDR2: MDHEN, SYDVKM. CDR3 protein: CASREDTTYEQYF. DNA for the CDR3: TGTGCCAGCAGAGAGGACACCACCTACGAGCAGTACTTC.

The V and J genes are TRBV7-8 and TRBJ2-5, with a weak D call TRBD2 (5 bases). Germline V gives CDR1 SGHVS, CDR2 FQNEAQ. The CDR3 covers 14 residues. V lost 5 bases to trimming and J lost 4 bases, with 14 bases between them. The CDR3 nucleotides are TGTGCCAGCAGCCTGCAGACCCGGGGAGAGACCCAGTACTTC. Translating it yields CASSLQTRGETQYF.

Concerning this clone itself: A much larger clone differs from this one at a single base, so this may be a read error. The sample contains more than one DNA sequence encoding this CDR3. The chain carries TRBV14 and TRBJ2-2; D ambiguous. This CDR3 is built from 16 residues. Germline V gives CDR1 SGHDN, CDR2 FVKESK. CDR3 region: CASSQASSLATGELFF. CDR3 DNA: TGTGCCAGTAGCCAAGCGAGTTCCTTGGCCACCGGGGAGCTGTTTTTT.

About this clone: This may come from a read error, since a much larger clone is one base off. The genes are TRBV4-3 and TRBJ1-2; 9 bases agree with TRBD1. This CDR3 has 18 residues. V lost 3 bases to trimming and J lost 7 bases; unmatched junction nucleotides: 18. The V gene's germline CDR1 is LGHNA and CDR2 YSLEER. In nucleotides, the CDR3 is TGCGCCAGCAGCCAGGACAGGGGAGTTCGGGTTGTGGACTGTGGCTACACCTTC. Translation: CASSQDRGVRVVDCGYTF.